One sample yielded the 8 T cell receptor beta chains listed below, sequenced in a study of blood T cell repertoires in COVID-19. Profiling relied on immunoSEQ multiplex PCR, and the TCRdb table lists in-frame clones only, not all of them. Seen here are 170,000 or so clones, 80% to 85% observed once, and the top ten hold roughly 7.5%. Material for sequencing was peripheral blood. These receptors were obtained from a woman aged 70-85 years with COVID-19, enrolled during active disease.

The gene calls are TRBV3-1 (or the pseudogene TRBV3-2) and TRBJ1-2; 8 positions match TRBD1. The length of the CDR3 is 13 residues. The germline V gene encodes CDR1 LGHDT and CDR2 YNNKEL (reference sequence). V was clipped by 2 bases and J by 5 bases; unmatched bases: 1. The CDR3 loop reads CASSQRQGYGYTF. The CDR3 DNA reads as TGTGCCAGCAGCCAAAGACAGGGGTATGGCTACACCTTC.

CDR3: CASSLDGPSGGEQFF. As DNA, the CDR3 is TGTGCCAGCAGCTTAGACGGGCCTAGCGGGGGTGAGCAGTTCTTC. The gene calls are TRBV11-3 and TRBJ2-1; 10 bases agree with TRBD2. V shed 0 bases, J shed 9 bases, and the junction held 5 bases outside the gene matches. This CDR3 is 15 amino acids long. Germline V gene lookup returns CDR1 SGHNT and CDR2 YENEEA.

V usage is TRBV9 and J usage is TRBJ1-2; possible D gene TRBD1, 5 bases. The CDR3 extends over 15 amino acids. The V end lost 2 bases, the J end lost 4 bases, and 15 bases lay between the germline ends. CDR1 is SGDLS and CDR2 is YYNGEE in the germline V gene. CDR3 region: CASSVGSSDTYGYTF. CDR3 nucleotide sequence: TGTGCCAGCAGCGTTGGTTCCTCGGACACCTATGGCTACACCTTC. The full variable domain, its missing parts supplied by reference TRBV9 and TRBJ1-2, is DSGVTQTPKHLITATGQRVTLRCSPRSGDLSVYWYQQSLDQGLQFLIQYYNGEERAKGNILERFSAQQFPDLHSELNLSSLELGDSALYFCASSVGSSDTYGYTFGSGTRLTVV.

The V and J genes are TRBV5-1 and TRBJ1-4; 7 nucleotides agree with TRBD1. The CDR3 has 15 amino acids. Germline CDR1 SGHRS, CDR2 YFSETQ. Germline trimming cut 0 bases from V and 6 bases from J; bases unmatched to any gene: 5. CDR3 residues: CASSLEAGGYEKLFF. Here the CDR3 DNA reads TGCGCCAGCAGCTTGGAGGCAGGGGGGTATGAAAAACTGTTTTTT.

CDR3 in amino acids: CAWSSHSYEQYF. DNA of the CDR3: TGTGCCTGGAGTTCCCACTCCTACGAGCAGTACTTC. This chain joins TRBV30 and TRBJ2-7; D unresolved. The CDR3 contains 12 residues. Germline V lookup: CDR1 GTSNPN, CDR2 SVGIG (reference sequence). Trimming removed 2 bases at V and 0 bases at J, with 5 bases between.

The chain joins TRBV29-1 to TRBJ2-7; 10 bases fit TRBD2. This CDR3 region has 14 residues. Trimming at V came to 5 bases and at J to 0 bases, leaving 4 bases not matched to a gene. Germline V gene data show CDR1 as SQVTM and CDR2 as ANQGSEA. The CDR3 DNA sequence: TGCAGCGTTCTCCTAGCGGGAGCCTCCTACGAGCAGTACTTC. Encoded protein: CSVLLAGASYEQYF.

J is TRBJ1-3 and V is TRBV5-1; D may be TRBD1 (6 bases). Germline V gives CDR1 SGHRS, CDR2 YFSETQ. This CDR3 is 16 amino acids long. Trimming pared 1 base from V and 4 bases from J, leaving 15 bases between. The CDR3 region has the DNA TGCGCCAGCAGCTTGACTGGCGTGGACAGAGGAAACACCATATATTTT. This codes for CASSLTGVDRGNTIYF.

This CDR3 is CASSAGQGIYEQFF. CDR3 bases: TGTGCCAGTAGTGCCGGACAGGGGATCTATGAGCAGTTCTTC. The V call is TRBV19, the J call TRBJ2-1, with 9 bases aligning to TRBD1. The CDR3 spans 14 residues. J was trimmed by 8 bases and V by 5 bases; bases with no gene match: 7. CDR1 and CDR2 (germline): LNHDA, SQIVND (reference sequence).